Listed below are T cell receptor beta chains from one sample, sequenced in a study of untreated major depressive disorder. Profiled with immunoSEQ multiplex PCR; TCRdb holds only in-frame clones, not every one. The data hold around 20,000 clones, with roughly 90% observed a single time. The specimen sequenced was CD4+ T cells from PBMCs. Receptors originate from a woman aged 40 to 50 in good health. The CDR3 runs from the conserved cysteine through the conserved F or W. D genes are given only for firm matches. Not every row has a clone size; where given, it reads once, few, many or a size class.

>.|.|TRBV7-2|TRBJ2-3
TGTGCCAGCAGCCAAAACTGGGGTGATACGCAGTATTTT
CASSQNWGDTQYF
>TRBD2|.|TRBV6-1|TRBJ2-5
TGTGCCAGCACGGGAGGAATGTTTGAAGAGACCCAGTACTTC
CASTGGMFEETQYF
>.|.|TRBV6-1|TRBJ1-1
TGTGCCAGCAGTCCGACAGTAATGAACACTGAAGCTTTCTTT
CASSPTVMNTEAFF
>.|.|TRBV7-9|TRBJ1-5
TGTGCCAGCAGCCGTTTTGGCAATCAGCCCCAGCATTTT
CASSRFGNQPQHF
>TRBD2|once|TRBV7-9|TRBJ2-7
TGTGCCAGTTCGGGATCGGGACTAGCAGTCGAGCAGTACTTC
CASSGSGLAVEQYF
>TRBD2|once|TRBV27|TRBJ2-7
TGTGCCAGCAGACGACTAGCGGGATTAACTACGGCCGAGCAGTACTTC
CASRRLAGLTTAEQYF
>TRBD2|once|TRBV5-1|TRBJ2-3
TGCGCCAGCAGCAGACAACTAGCGGTGGGGGCGTCAGATACGCAGTATTTT
CASSRQLAVGASDTQYF
>.|.|TRBV7-2|TRBJ2-5
TGTGCCAGCAGCTTAGTTGGGTCGGGAAAACAAGAGACCCAGTACTTC
CASSLVGSGKQETQYF
>TRBD1|.|TRBV10-3|TRBJ2-2
TGTGCCATCAGCCTGGACAGGGGAAACACCGGGGAGCTGTTTTTT
CAISLDRGNTGELFF
>.|.|TRBV9|TRBJ2-3
TGTGCCAGCAGCGTAGAGGGGCGTGGGCTAAGAACAGATACGCAGTATTTT
CASSVEGRGLRTDTQYF
>TRBD1|.|TRBV6-1|TRBJ2-5
TGTGCCAGCCCCCCGACAGGGGCTCGGGAGACCCAGTACTTC
CASPPTGARETQYF
>.|.|TRBV7-2|TRBJ1-6
TGTGCCAGCAGCTTAGTGGCCACGAATTCACCCCTCCACTTT
CASSLVATNSPLHF
>.|.|TRBV2|TRBJ1-1
TGTGCCAGCAGTGAAGAAATGGGGTTCCGGGTACACACTGAAGCTTTCTTT
CASSEEMGFRVHTEAFF